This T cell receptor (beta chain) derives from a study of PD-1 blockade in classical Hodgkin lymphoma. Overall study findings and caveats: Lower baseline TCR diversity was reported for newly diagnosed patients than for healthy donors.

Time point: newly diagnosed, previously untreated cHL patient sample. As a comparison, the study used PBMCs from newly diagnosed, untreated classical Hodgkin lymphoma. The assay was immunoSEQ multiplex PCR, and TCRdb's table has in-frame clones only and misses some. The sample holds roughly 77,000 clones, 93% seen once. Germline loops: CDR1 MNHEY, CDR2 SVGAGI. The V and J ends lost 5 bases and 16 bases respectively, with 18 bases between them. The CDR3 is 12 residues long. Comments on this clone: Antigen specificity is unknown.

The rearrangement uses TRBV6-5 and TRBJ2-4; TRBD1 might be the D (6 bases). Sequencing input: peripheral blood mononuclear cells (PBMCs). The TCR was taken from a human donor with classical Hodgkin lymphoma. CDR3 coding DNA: TGTGCCAGCAGTACGGACAGAAAACTATATTACTTC. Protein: CASSTDRKLYYF.